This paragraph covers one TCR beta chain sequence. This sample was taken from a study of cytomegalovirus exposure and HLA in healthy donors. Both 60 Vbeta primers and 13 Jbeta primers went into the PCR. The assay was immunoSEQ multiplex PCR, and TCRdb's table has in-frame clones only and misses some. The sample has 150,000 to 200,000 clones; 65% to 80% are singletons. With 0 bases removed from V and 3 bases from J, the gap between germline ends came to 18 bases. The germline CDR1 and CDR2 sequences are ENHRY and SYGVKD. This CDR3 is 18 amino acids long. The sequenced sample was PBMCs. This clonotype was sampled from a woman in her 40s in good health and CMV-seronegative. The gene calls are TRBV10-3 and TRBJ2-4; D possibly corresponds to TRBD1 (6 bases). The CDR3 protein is CAISESDTGRDIKNIQYF. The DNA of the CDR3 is TGTGCCATCAGTGAGTCGGACACGGGCCGGGACATCAAAAACATTCAGTACTTC.